This TCR beta chain stems from a study of blood T cell repertoires in COVID-19. Methods used by the authors: Reference gene primer amplification gave estimated nucleated cell counts. Profiled with immunoSEQ multiplex PCR; TCRdb holds only in-frame clones, not every one. That table supplies the V and J calls and clone size; D and trimming were determined from the DNA. The sample has around 100,000 clones; more than 80% are singletons. What was sequenced was peripheral blood. The sequence was obtained from a woman of 80 years or more with acute or convalescent COVID-19.

CDR3 sequence reads: CASSPHRELNTEAFF. CDR3 nucleotide sequence: TGTGCCAGCAGCCCCCATCGGGAACTGAACACTGAAGCTTTCTTT. J is TRBJ1-1 and V is TRBV9; D unclear. Deletions cut 4 bases from V and 0 bases from J, with 13 bases between. The CDR3 is 15 residues long. Germline V gives CDR1 SGDLS, CDR2 YYNGEE.